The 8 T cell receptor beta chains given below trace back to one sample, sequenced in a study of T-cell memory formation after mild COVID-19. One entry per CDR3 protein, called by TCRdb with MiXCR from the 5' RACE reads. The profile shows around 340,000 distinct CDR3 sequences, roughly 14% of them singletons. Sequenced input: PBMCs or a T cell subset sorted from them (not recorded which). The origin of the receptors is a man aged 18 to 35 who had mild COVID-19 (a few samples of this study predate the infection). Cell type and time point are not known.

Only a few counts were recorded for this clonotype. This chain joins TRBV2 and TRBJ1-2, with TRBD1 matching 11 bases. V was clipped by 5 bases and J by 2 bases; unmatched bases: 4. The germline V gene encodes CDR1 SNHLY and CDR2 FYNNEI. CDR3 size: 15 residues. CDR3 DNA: TGTGCCAGCAGTCCCGGGACAGGGGGGAACTATGGCTACACCTTC. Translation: CASSPGTGGNYGYTF. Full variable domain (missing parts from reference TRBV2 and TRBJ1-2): EPEVTQTPSHQVTQMGQEVILRCVPISNHLYFYWYRQILGQKVEFLVSFYNNEISEKSEIFDDQFSVERPDGSNFTLKIRSTKLEDSAMYFCASSPGTGGNYGYTFGSGTRLTVV.

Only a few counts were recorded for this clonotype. CDR3 amino acids: CSARGTGGYEQYV. In DNA, the CDR3 is TGCAGTGCTAGAGGTACAGGAGGCTACGAGCAGTACGTC. The chain recombines TRBV20-1 with TRBJ2-7; D tentatively fits TRBD1 or TRBD2 (5 bases each). V lost 1 base and J 3 bases, leaving 10 bases between the germline ends. This CDR3 comprises 13 residues. Germline values: CDR1 DFQATT, CDR2 SNEGSKA (reference sequence).

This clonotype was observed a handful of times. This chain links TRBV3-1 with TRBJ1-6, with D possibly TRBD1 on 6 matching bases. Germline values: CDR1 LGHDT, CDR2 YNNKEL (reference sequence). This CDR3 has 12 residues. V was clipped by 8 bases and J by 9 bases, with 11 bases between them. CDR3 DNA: TGTGCCAGCCAACAGGGAAGTTCACCCCTCCACTTT. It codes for CASQQGSSPLHF.

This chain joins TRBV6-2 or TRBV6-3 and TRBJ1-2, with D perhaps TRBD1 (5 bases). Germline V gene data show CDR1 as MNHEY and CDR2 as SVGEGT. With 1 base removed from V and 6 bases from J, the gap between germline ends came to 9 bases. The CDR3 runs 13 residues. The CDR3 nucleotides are TGTGCCAGCAGTTACTGGGGGACGGATGGCTACACCTTC. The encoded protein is CASSYWGTDGYTF.

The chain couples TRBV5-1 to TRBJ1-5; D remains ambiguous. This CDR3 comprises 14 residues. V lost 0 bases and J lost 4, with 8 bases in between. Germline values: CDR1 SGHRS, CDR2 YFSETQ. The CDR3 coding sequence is TGCGCCAGCAGCTTGGATACGACGAATCAGCCCCAGCATTTT. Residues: CASSLDTTNQPQHF.

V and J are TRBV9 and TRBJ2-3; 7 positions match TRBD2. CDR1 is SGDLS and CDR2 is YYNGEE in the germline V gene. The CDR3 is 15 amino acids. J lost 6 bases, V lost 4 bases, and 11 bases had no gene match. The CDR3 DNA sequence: TGTGCCAGCAGCAGCCCCTGGGGGGGGACGGATACGCAGTATTTT. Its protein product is CASSSPWGGTDTQYF.

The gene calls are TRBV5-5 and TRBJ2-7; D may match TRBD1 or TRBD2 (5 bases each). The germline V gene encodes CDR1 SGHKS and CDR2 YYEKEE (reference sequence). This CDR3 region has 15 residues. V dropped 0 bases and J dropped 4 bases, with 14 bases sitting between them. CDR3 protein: CASSLVGVGAYEQYF. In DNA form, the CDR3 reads TGTGCCAGCAGCTTGGTCGGGGTAGGGGCTTACGAGCAGTACTTC.

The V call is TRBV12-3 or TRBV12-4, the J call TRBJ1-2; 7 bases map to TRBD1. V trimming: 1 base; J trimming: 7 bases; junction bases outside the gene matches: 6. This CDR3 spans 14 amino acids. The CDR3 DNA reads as TGTGCCAGCAGTTTAGGACAGGGCCTTCTTGGCTACACCTTC. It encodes CASSLGQGLLGYTF.